This T cell receptor beta chain was profiled in a study of metastatic and nonmetastatic thyroid tumors. Study-wide context: Across blood and tumor or nodule tissue, repertoires from malignant and benign thyroid patients were compared with one another. Study findings and constraints: TCR beta diversity was reportedly significantly higher in malignant thyroid tumors than benign nodules, in blood and tumor.

Per the authors' pipeline: CDR3 was compared across clinicopathological groups, and the resulting differences were used to build a distant-metastasis classifier for papillary thyroid cancer. TCRdb re-analyzed the PCR reads using MiXCR. What appears here as the V and J calls and clone size reflects TCRdb's work, not the paper's. The data hold 30,000 to 35,000 clones, with around a sixth observed a single time. This clone came up many times. Its antigen is unknown. The CDR3 runs to 15 residues. J lost 4 bases, V lost 8 bases, and 9 bases had no gene match. Germline V lookup: CDR1 MNHNS, CDR2 SASEGT. Nobody among the patients had been given any treatment before thyroid surgery.

Sequenced: blood. The chain employs TRBV6-1 and TRBJ2-3, with 10 bases lining up with TRBD1. This TCR derives from a female donor with papillary thyroid cancer or a benign thyroid nodule (not recorded which). Some clones in this sample may be carry-over from other donors' samples. The CDR3 nucleotides read TGTGCCAGCCTCTCCGGGACAGGGGCGGCAGATACGCAGTATTTT. Translating it yields CASLSGTGAADTQYF.